At least ten counts were recorded for the clone carrying this TCR beta chain. Trimming cost V 4 bases and J 0 bases, with 11 bases left between them. CDR3 length equals 14 residues. Per the germline V gene, CDR1 is SGDLS and CDR2 is YYNGEE. TCRdb independently ran MiXCR on the reads; one entry per CDR3 protein. The sample carries some 10,000 distinct CDR3 sequences, about 19% recorded once. The data originate from a study of liver allograft versus peripheral blood T cells. Background on the study: T cell receptor repertoires in transplanted livers were compared with those in recipients' peripheral blood.

The receptor was isolated from a human patient who had a liver transplant. Some T cells may have originated in the graft donor. The chain uses TRBV9 and TRBJ2-7; a possible D gene is TRBD1 (6 bases). CDR3 nucleotide sequence: TGTGCCAGCAGCCCCCAGGGGCTCTCCTACGAGCAGTACTTC. The encoded protein is CASSPQGLSYEQYF.